This TCR beta chain comes out of a study of blood T cell repertoires in COVID-19. Overall study context: PBMCs, B-cell-depleted T cells, or T cells were the source of the cDNA or gDNA that made up the material.

The length of the CDR3 is 15 residues. Per germline, CDR1 SGHDT and CDR2 YYEEEE. Unmatched junction bases numbered 3, after V lost 1 base and J lost 5 bases. Authors' analysis steps: Amplified reference gene primers provided the basis for estimating nucleated cell counts. Generated by immunoSEQ multiplex PCR, the TCRdb table keeps only in-frame clones and is missing some. Clonal size and the V and J genes are those of that table, whereas D and trimming came from the DNA. This table has around 100,000 clones, about 91% appearing once. The sample comprised peripheral blood. The chain joins TRBV5-6 to TRBJ2-3, with TRBD2 matching over 11 bases. The origin of this receptor is a human donor in a cohort sampled during active COVID-19. CDR3 sequence reads: CASSLPSGGLDTQYF. CDR3 coding DNA: TGTGCCAGCAGCTTGCCTAGCGGGGGGTTAGATACGCAGTATTTT.